The 31 T cell receptor beta chains below all came from one sample that was sequenced in a study of T cell responses to AZD1222 COVID-19 vaccine. Some clones are missing from TCRdb's copy, which holds only in-frame ones; the method was immunoSEQ multiplex PCR. The repertoire includes some 120,000 clones, 89% of them detected once, and about 9.5% sits in the top ten. The sample in question was peripheral blood, obtained 28 days after the second AZD1222 dose. The origin of the receptors is an adult who received the AZD1222 COVID-19 vaccine.

This clone came up a few times. This rearrangement joins TRBV5-1 to TRBJ2-1; 9 bases line up with TRBD2. The CDR3 contains 15 residues. Losses at the gene ends were 6 bases for V and 2 bases for J; bases not matched to a gene: 6. Germline V gene lookup returns CDR1 SGHRS and CDR2 YFSETQ. CDR3 coding DNA: TGCGCCAGCAATCGGGCTAGCGGGACCTACAATGAGCAGTTCTTC. As protein: CASNRASGTYNEQFF.

The chain links TRBV20-1 to TRBJ1-1; D not resolved. Germline CDR1 and CDR2: DFQATT and SNEGSKA (reference sequence). Trimming took off 4 bases at V and 1 base at J, with 10 bases between the two ends. This CDR3 is built from 13 residues. The CDR3 is CSANENPNTEAFF. For the CDR3, the DNA is TGCAGTGCTAATGAGAATCCGAACACTGAAGCTTTCTTT.

This chain links TRBV7-8 with TRBJ2-1; tentatively, D is TRBD2 (6 bases). The CDR3 covers 16 residues. Germline V gives CDR1 SGHVS, CDR2 FQNEAQ. The V end lost 5 bases, the J end lost 0 bases, and 14 bases lay between the germline ends. The DNA of the CDR3 is TGTGCCAGCAGCCCACGGCGGGATTACTCCTACAATGAGCAGTTCTTC. It specifies CASSPRRDYSYNEQFF.

The chain joins TRBV4-1 to TRBJ2-3; the D gene is possibly TRBD1 (5 bases). V was shortened by 3 bases and J by 10 bases, with 14 bases between the two germline ends. In germline, CDR1 is MGHRA, CDR2 YSYEKL. This CDR3 contains 13 residues. The CDR3 is CASSQGPIGAQYF. CDR3 coding DNA: TGCGCCAGCAGCCAGGGGCCCATAGGTGCGCAGTATTTT.

The chain recombines TRBV7-2 with TRBJ1-5; 7 nucleotides match TRBD1. The junction had 14 bases not matched to a gene; V was cut back by 5 bases and J by 7 bases. The CDR3 sequence is 16 residues long. Germline-derived CDR1 and CDR2 are SGHTA and FQGNSA. This chain's CDR3 is CASSVLQGVGGQPQHF. DNA of the CDR3: TGTGCCAGCAGCGTACTTCAGGGGGTGGGAGGACAGCCCCAGCATTTT.

The chain uses TRBV5-8 and TRBJ2-3; D is perhaps TRBD2 (6 bases). V was pared by 0 bases and J by 2 bases, with 10 bases between. CDR1 is SGHTS and CDR2 is YDEGEE in the germline V gene. The CDR3 is made up of 15 amino acids. CDR3 sequence: CASSLGLDFTDTQYF. Written as DNA, the CDR3 is TGTGCCAGCAGCTTGGGACTAGACTTCACAGATACGCAGTATTTT.

This clone was picked up one time. The chain joins TRBV21-1 to TRBJ1-6; TRBD1, as called in the table, went unchecked against the DNA. TRBV21-1 is a documented pseudogene. This CDR3 region has 18 residues. The DNA of the CDR3 is TGTGCCAGCAGCAAAGATGGGACAGGGACGGAAAGGGAGTCACCCCTCCACTTT. Translating gives CASSKDGTGTERESPLHF.

V and J are TRBV19 and TRBJ1-1, with a weak D call TRBD1 (5 bases). CDR1 is LNHDA and CDR2 is SQIVND in the germline V gene (reference sequence). V was clipped by 7 bases and J by 11 bases, with 14 bases between them. The CDR3 has 11 residues. The CDR3 region has the DNA TGTGCCAGTACCGGAGGGGTCTCGGCTTTCTTT. Translating gives CASTGGVSAFF.

A few counts support this clone. The chain has TRBV2 and TRBJ1-5; 7 nucleotides line up with TRBD1. Trimming took 4 bases from V and 2 from J; bases not matched to a gene: 5. The CDR3 loop spans 15 amino acids. Germline CDR1 SNHLY, CDR2 FYNNEI. DNA of the CDR3: TGTGCCAGCAGTGGACAGGGAGGAGGCAATCAGCCCCAGCATTTT. This encodes CASSGQGGGNQPQHF.

This rearrangement joins TRBV4-2 to TRBJ2-2; TRBD2 is a possible D gene (6 bases). V was shortened by 5 bases and J by 16 bases, with 23 bases between the two germline ends. The CDR3 is 14 residues long. In germline, CDR1 is LGHNA, CDR2 YNFKEQ. The CDR3 loop reads CASSEMTNSGRPFF. CDR3 coding DNA: TGTGCCAGCAGCGAGATGACTAACAGCGGGCGCCCGTTTTTT.

CDR3 DNA: TGTGCCAGCAGCCCTGACAGGGATTATGGCTACACCTTC. This translates into CASSPDRDYGYTF. This chain uses TRBV11-2 with TRBJ1-2; 7 bases match TRBD1. The CDR3 extends over 13 amino acids. Germline loops: CDR1 SGHAT, CDR2 FQNNGV. Trimming removed 5 bases from V and 5 bases from J; junction bases left unmatched: 5.

The V gene is TRBV6-4, the J gene TRBJ2-1; a possible D gene is TRBD2 (6 bases). CDR1 and CDR2 (germline): MRHNA, SNTAGT. The length of the CDR3 is 15 residues. Trimming removed 3 bases at V and 9 bases at J, with 18 bases between. CDR3 sequence reads: CASSEALGGISEQFF. The CDR3 nucleotides are TGTGCCAGCAGTGAGGCCCTAGGCGGGATTTCTGAGCAGTTCTTC.

The chain carries TRBV4-3 and TRBJ2-3, with D maybe TRBD2 (7 bases). V was shortened by 0 bases and J by 8 bases, with 12 bases between the two germline ends. The germline V gene has CDR1 LGHNA and CDR2 YSLEER. The CDR3 sequence is 14 residues long. The CDR3 DNA follows: TGCGCCAGCAGCCAAGATAGGGGGGGCCGTACGCAGTATTTT. Translated: CASSQDRGGRTQYF.

The chain uses TRBV9 and TRBJ1-6; D is unresolved. The V gene lost 6 bases and the J gene lost 0 bases, with 10 bases spanning the gap. In germline, CDR1 is SGDLS, CDR2 YYNGEE. The CDR3 has 15 amino acids. The CDR3 here is CASTPHDSYNSPLHF. The CDR3 DNA sequence: TGTGCCAGCACCCCACATGACTCCTATAATTCACCCCTCCACTTT.

The rearrangement uses TRBV7-3 and TRBJ2-4; D is possibly TRBD2 (5 bases). This CDR3 is 14 amino acids long. Germline loops: CDR1 SGHTA, CDR2 FQGTGA. V gave up 4 bases and J gave up 6 bases, with 13 bases separating them. The CDR3 is CASSSLGRGNIQYF. The DNA for the CDR3 is TGTGCCAGCAGCTCACTAGGACGGGGAAACATTCAGTACTTC.

The chain has TRBV11-3 and TRBJ1-6, with D maybe TRBD1 (5 bases). V was shortened by 0 bases and J by 12 bases, with 12 bases between the two germline ends. CDR3 size: 14 residues. In germline, CDR1 is SGHNT, CDR2 YENEEA. The chain's CDR3 is CASSLDREGQPLHF. The CDR3 DNA follows: TGTGCCAGCAGCTTAGATCGGGAGGGGCAACCCCTCCACTTT.

This clone was found a few times. The genes are TRBV2 and TRBJ1-5, with unresolved D. The CDR3 extends over 14 amino acids. Trimming took off 6 bases at V and 4 bases at J, with 13 bases between the two ends. Germline V lookup: CDR1 SNHLY, CDR2 FYNNEI. This chain's CDR3 is CASRRTSENQPQHF. Written as DNA, the CDR3 is TGTGCCAGCAGGCGTACTAGTGAGAATCAGCCCCAGCATTTT.

The rearrangement links TRBV2 to TRBJ1-1, with D hard to call. Between the trimmed V and J ends, which lost 3 bases and 1 base, there was a span of 6 bases. There are 13 residues in the CDR3. The germline V gene has CDR1 SNHLY and CDR2 FYNNEI. The CDR3 loop reads CASSEARNTEAFF. The CDR3, as DNA: TGTGCCAGCAGTGAGGCCCGGAACACTGAAGCTTTCTTT.

The rearrangement joins TRBV18 to TRBJ2-7; perhaps TRBD2 as D (6 bases). In germline, CDR1 is KGHSH, CDR2 LQKENI. The V end lost 1 base, the J end lost 7 bases, and 14 bases lay between the germline ends. This CDR3 contains 14 residues. CDR3 sequence reads: CASSPRAEAGEQYF. DNA for the CDR3: TGTGCCAGCTCACCACGTGCCGAGGCGGGGGAGCAGTACTTC.

The chain joins TRBV6-5 to TRBJ2-1, with D perhaps assigned TRBD1 or TRBD2 (5 bases each). The V end lost 2 bases, the J end lost 4 bases, and 15 bases lay between the germline ends. The CDR3 spans 16 residues. The germline CDR1 and CDR2 sequences are MNHEY and SVGAGI. CDR3 in DNA: TGTGCCAGCAGTTACCTTACGGGGACCCCTTACAATGAGCAGTTCTTC. This codes for CASSYLTGTPYNEQFF.

The rearrangement links TRBV6-5 to TRBJ1-1; D perhaps matches TRBD1 (5 bases). This CDR3 has 14 amino acids. Trimming took 0 bases from V and 6 from J, leaving 11 bases between them. Germline V gene lookup returns CDR1 MNHEY and CDR2 SVGAGI. The CDR3 spells CASSYSAGRAEAFF. The CDR3 region has the DNA TGTGCCAGCAGTTACTCGGCAGGGCGCGCTGAAGCTTTCTTT.

This rearrangement joins TRBV29-1 to TRBJ2-2; either TRBD1 or TRBD2 may fit D (6 bases each). V was pared by 4 bases and J by 7 bases, with 16 bases between. This CDR3 contains 14 residues. Germline-derived CDR1 and CDR2 are SQVTM and ANQGSEA. This CDR3 is CSVGIGGLGGELFF. The DNA of the CDR3 is TGCAGCGTTGGAATAGGGGGGCTCGGCGGGGAGCTGTTTTTT.

V usage is TRBV29-1 and J usage is TRBJ2-7; D is possibly TRBD1 (6 bases). The CDR3 runs to 14 residues. V was shortened by 5 bases and J by 0 bases, with 14 bases between the two germline ends. Germline values: CDR1 SQVTM, CDR2 ANQGSEA. Here the CDR3 DNA reads TGCAGCGTTCTAAGACAGGAAAGCTCCTACGAGCAGTACTTC. Its translation is CSVLRQESSYEQYF.

The rearrangement uses TRBV3-1 (or the pseudogene TRBV3-2) and TRBJ2-1; TRBD1 is a possible D gene (6 bases). Germline V gene data show CDR1 as LGHDT and CDR2 as YNNKEL (reference sequence). This CDR3 spans 16 amino acids. Trimming removed 0 bases at V and 2 bases at J, with 11 bases between. As DNA, the CDR3 is TGTGCCAGCAGCCAAGATAATGACAGGACCTACAATGAGCAGTTCTTC. Its protein product is CASSQDNDRTYNEQFF.

The chain uses TRBV7-9 and TRBJ2-7; 9 bases fit TRBD2. CDR1 and CDR2 from the germline V gene are SEHNR and FQNEAQ (reference sequence). The CDR3 consists of 15 residues. V gave up 5 bases and J gave up 2 bases; unmatched junction bases: 7. CDR3 in DNA: TGTGCCAGCAGCCCCGGACTAGCGCAGACCTACGAGCAGTACTTC. It encodes CASSPGLAQTYEQYF.

The table lists this clone with a count of one. This sequence joins TRBV30 and TRBJ1-6, with 11 bases identical to TRBD1. The CDR3 loop spans 16 amino acids. With V trimmed by 6 bases and J by 8 bases, 12 bases remained unmatched. CDR1 is GTSNPN, CDR2 SVGIG, per germline (reference sequence). In DNA, the CDR3 is TGTGCCTGCCCCCGGGACAGGGGGGGATCGGATTCACCCCTCCACTTT. Amino acid sequence: CACPRDRGGSDSPLHF. The full variable domain, rest sourced from reference TRBV30 and TRBJ1-6, is SQTIHQWPATLVQPVGSPLSLECTVEGTSNPNLYWYRQAAGRGLQLLFYSVGIGQISSEVPQNLSASRPQDRQFILSSKKLLLSDSGFYLCACPRDRGGSDSPLHFGNGTRLTVT.

J is TRBJ1-5 and V is TRBV19; D gene ambiguous. This CDR3 contains 16 residues. The germline CDR1 and CDR2 sequences are LNHDA and SQIVND (reference sequence). Trimming removed 3 bases from V and 0 bases from J, with 12 bases in between. CDR3 sequence (DNA): TGTGCCAGTAGTATGAGGTCCTGGTATAGCAATCAGCCCCAGCATTTT. Its translation: CASSMRSWYSNQPQHF.

The chain employs TRBV5-1 and TRBJ2-7; TRBD1 matches 8 bases. J was trimmed by 6 bases and V by 7 bases; bases with no gene match: 6. Germline V CDR1 and CDR2: SGHRS, YFSETQ. The CDR3 contains 12 residues. CDR3 bases: TGCGCCAGCGGGCTCGACAGGGGCGAGCAGTACTTC. Translated: CASGLDRGEQYF. Looking up the rest from reference TRBV5-1 and TRBJ2-7 gives the full variable domain: KAGVTQTPRYLIKTRGQQVTLSCSPISGHRSVSWYQQTPGQGLQFLFEYFSETQRNKGNFPGRFSGRQFSNSRSEMNVSTLELGDSALYLCASGLDRGEQYFGPGTRLTVT.

This sequence joins TRBV7-6 and TRBJ2-5; D unresolved. The germline V and J ends were trimmed by 4 bases and 0 bases, with 15 bases remaining between them. Germline CDR1 and CDR2: SGHVS and FNYEAQ. This CDR3 comprises 16 residues. The CDR3, as DNA: TGTGCCAGCAGCTCTTGGGCCCGCGGAAACCAAGAGACCCAGTACTTC. Amino acid sequence: CASSSWARGNQETQYF.

V gene TRBV12-5 combines with J gene TRBJ2-7; the match to TRBD1 covers 8 bases. The V and J ends lost 2 bases and 6 bases, in that order; junction bases with no gene match: 12. This CDR3 spans 16 amino acids. Per the germline V gene, CDR1 is LGHNT and CDR2 is FRNRAP. The CDR3: CASGLRSGGKMTEQYF. Written as DNA, the CDR3 is TGTGCTAGTGGTTTGAGGTCAGGGGGCAAAATGACCGAGCAGTACTTC. The full variable domain, rest sourced from reference TRBV12-5 and TRBJ2-7, is DARVTQTPRHKVTEMGQEVTMRCQPILGHNTVFWYRQTMMQGLELLAYFRNRAPLDDSGMPKDRFSAEMPDATLATLKIQPSEPRDSAVYFCASGLRSGGKMTEQYFGPGTRLTVT.

The V and J genes are TRBV4-3 and TRBJ1-2; no clear D. Germline-derived CDR1 and CDR2 are LGHNA and YSLEER. CDR3 length: 18 amino acids. With 1 base removed from V and 8 bases from J, the gap between germline ends came to 26 bases. The CDR3 loop is CASSQGGWTGSLNGGYTF. The CDR3 region has the DNA TGCGCCAGCAGCCAAGGAGGCTGGACGGGCTCTCTCAATGGGGGCTACACCTTC.